This entry describes one T cell receptor beta chain. The PCR was carried out with 60 Vbeta primers and 13 Jbeta primers. Repertoires were generated with immunoSEQ multiplex PCR, while TCRdb's copy carries only in-frame clones and drops some. Here the sample spans some 160,000 clones, roughly 84% being singletons. There are 15 residues in the CDR3. J lost 0 bases, V lost 5 bases, and 7 bases had no gene match. Germline CDR1 SEHNR, CDR2 FQNEAQ (reference sequence). This sample is drawn from a study of cytomegalovirus exposure and HLA in healthy donors. The chain recombines TRBV7-9 with TRBJ2-7; 7 nucleotides line up with TRBD1. Specimen: PBMCs. This receptor was obtained from a woman aged 18 to 35 in good health and CMV-seronegative. CDR3 amino acids: CASSAQGQYSYEQYF. The CDR3 bases are TGTGCCAGCAGCGCCCAGGGACAGTACTCCTACGAGCAGTACTTC. The entire variable domain, with the rest obtained from reference TRBV7-9 and TRBJ2-7, is as follows: DTGVSQNPRHKITKRGQNVTFRCDPISEHNRLYWYRQTLGQGPEFLTYFQNEAQLEKSRLLSDRFSAERPKGSFSTLEIQRTEQGDSAMYLCASSAQGQYSYEQYFGPGTRLTVT.